This note documents a single T cell receptor beta chain sequence. The data were produced by immunoSEQ multiplex PCR, yet TCRdb's version contains in-frame clones alone and is incomplete. The sample consists of around 100,000 clones, less than 90% of them appearing once. This record belongs to a study of control samples from healthy donors and cancer patients. The sample taken for sequencing was blood. This receptor was identified in a woman aged 50 to 60 in good health.

The CDR3 loop reads CASSLAGDRNEKLFF. The CDR3 nucleotides read TGCGCCAGCAGCCTGGCAGGGGATCGGAATGAAAAACTGTTTTTT. The chain recombines TRBV5-1 with TRBJ1-4, with a tentative D call TRBD1 (6 bases). The CDR3 has 15 amino acids. The V gene lost 4 bases and the J gene lost 5 bases, with 15 bases spanning the gap. Germline assignment: CDR1 SGHRS and CDR2 YFSETQ.